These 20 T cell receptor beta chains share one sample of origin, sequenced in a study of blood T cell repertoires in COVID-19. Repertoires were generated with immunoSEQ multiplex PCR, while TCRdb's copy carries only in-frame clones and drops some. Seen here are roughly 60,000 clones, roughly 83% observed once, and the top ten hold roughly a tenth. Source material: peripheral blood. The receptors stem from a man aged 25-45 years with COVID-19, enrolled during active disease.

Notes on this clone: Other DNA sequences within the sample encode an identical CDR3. The CDR3 DNA is TGTGCCAGCAGCTTAGGCAGCGCCACAGATACGCAGTATTTT. This encodes CASSLGSATDTQYF. This chain connects TRBV5-4 to TRBJ2-3; D is ambiguous. CDR3 size: 14 residues. Germline CDR1 reads SGHNT; CDR2 reads YYREEE (reference sequence). V gave up 2 bases and J gave up 2 bases, with 9 bases separating them.

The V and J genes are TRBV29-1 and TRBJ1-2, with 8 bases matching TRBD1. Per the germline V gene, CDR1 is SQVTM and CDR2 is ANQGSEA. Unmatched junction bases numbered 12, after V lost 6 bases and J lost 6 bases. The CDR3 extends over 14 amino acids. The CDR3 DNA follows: TGCAGCGTAGCGACAGGGGTAAGGGGCGATGGCTACACCTTC. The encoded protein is CSVATGVRGDGYTF.

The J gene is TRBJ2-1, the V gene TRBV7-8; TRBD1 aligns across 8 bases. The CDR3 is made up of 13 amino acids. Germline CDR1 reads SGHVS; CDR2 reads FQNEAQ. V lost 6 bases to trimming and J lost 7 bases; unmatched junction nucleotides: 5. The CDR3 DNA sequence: TGTGCCAGCAGACTAAACAGGGGGAATGAGCAGTTCTTC. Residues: CASRLNRGNEQFF.

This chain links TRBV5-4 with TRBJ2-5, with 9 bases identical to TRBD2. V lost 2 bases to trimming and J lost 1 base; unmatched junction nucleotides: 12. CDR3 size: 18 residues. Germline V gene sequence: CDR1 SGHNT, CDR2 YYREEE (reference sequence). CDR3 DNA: TGTGCCAGCAGCTTCGGGAAGGCTAGCGGGAACCCCCAAGAGACCCAGTACTTC. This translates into CASSFGKASGNPQETQYF.

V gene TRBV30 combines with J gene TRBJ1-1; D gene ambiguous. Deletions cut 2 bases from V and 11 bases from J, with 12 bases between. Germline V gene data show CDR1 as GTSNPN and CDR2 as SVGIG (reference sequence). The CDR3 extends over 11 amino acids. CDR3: CAWSSRGGAFF. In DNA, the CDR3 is TGTGCCTGGAGTTCTCGAGGAGGGGCTTTCTTT.

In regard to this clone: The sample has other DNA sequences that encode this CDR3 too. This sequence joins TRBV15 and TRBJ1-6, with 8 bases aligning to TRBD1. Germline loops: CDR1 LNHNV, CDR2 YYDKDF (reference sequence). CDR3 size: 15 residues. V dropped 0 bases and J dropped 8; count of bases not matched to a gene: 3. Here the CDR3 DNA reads TGTGCCACCAGCAGAGACGGACAGGGAGATTCACCCCTCCACTTT. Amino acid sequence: CATSRDGQGDSPLHF.

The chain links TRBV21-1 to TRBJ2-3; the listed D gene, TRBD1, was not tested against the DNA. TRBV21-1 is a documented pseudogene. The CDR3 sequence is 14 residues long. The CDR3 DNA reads TGTGCCAGCAGACCCACCAGGGGCACAGATACGCAGTATTTT. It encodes CASRPTRGTDTQYF.

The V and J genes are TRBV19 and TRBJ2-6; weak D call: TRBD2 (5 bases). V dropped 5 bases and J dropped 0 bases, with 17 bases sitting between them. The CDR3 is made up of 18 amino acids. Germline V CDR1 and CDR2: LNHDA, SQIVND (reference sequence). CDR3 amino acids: CASSWARGSSSGANVLTF. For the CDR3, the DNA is TGTGCCAGTAGTTGGGCCCGGGGAAGTAGCTCTGGGGCCAACGTCCTGACTTTC.

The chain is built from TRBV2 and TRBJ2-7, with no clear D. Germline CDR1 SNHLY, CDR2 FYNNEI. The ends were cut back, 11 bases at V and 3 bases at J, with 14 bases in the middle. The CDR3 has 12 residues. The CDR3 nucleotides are TGTGCCTACGGAGACCGGAACTACGAGCAGTACTTC. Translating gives CAYGDRNYEQYF.

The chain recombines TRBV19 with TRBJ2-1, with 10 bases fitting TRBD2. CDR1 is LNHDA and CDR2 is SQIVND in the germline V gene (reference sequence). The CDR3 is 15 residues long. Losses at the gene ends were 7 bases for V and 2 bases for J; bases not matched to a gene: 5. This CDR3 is CASKRTSGPYNEQFF. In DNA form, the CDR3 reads TGTGCCAGTAAACGGACTAGCGGACCCTACAATGAGCAGTTCTTC.

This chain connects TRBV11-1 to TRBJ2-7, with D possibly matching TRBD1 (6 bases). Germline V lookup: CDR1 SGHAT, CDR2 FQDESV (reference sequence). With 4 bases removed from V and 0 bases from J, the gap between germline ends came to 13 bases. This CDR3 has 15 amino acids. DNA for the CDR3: TGTGCCAGCAGCTCCCCTAGGACAGTCTCCTACGAGCAGTACTTC. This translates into CASSSPRTVSYEQYF.

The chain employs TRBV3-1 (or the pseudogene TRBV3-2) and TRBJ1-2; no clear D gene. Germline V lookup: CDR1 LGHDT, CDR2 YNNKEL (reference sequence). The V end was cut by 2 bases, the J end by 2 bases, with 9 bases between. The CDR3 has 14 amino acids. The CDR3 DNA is TGTGCCAGCAGCCAATCCGCAGTAAACTATGGCTACACCTTC. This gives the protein CASSQSAVNYGYTF.

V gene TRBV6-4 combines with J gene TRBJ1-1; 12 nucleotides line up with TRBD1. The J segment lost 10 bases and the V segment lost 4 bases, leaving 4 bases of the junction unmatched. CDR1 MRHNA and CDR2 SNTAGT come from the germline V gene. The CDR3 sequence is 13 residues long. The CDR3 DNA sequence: TGTGCCAGCAGTGTCGGGACAGGGGGCTTAGCTTTCTTT. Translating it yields CASSVGTGGLAFF.

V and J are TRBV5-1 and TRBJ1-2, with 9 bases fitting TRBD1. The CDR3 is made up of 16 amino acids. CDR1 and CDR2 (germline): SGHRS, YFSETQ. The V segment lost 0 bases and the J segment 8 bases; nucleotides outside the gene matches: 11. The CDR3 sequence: CASSLEGTGPLRGYTF. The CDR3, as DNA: TGCGCCAGCAGCTTGGAGGGGACAGGGCCTTTGCGGGGCTACACCTTC.

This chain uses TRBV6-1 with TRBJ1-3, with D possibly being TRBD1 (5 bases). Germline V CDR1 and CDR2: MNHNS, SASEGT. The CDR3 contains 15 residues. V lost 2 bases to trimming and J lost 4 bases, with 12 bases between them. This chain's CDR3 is CASSESGTAGNTIYF. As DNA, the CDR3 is TGTGCCAGCAGTGAAAGCGGGACCGCCGGAAACACCATATATTTT.

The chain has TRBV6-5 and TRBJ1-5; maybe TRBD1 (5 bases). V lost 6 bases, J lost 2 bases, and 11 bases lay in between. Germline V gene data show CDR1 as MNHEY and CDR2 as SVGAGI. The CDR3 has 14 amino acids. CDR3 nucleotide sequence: TGTGCCAGCAGCCCAGGGTTTGGCAATCAGCCCCAGCATTTT. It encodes CASSPGFGNQPQHF.

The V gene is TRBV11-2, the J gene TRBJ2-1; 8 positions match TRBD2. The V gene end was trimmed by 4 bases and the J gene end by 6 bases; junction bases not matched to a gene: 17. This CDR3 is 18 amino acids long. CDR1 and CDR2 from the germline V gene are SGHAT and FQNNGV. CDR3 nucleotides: TGTGCCAGCAGCTACCAAGTCGGATTTGGCGGGAGGCTCAATGAGCAGTTCTTC. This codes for CASSYQVGFGGRLNEQFF.

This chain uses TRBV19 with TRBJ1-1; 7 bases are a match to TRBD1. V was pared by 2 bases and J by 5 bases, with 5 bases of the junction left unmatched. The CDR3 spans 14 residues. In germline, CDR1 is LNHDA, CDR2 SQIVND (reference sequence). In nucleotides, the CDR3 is TGTGCCAGTAGTATACCAGGGGGACGGACTGAAGCTTTCTTT. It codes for CASSIPGGRTEAFF.

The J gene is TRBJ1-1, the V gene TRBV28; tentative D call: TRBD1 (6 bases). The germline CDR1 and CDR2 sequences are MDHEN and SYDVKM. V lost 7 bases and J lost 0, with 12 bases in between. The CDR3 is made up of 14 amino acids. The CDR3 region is CASNKYRVNTEAFF. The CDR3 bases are TGTGCCAGCAATAAGTACAGGGTGAACACTGAAGCTTTCTTT.

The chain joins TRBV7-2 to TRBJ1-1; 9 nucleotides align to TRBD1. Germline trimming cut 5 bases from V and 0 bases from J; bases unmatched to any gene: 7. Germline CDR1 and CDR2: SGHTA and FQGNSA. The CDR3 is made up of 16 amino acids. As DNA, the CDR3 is TGTGCCAGCAGCGTAGACAGGGGGGGGATGAACACTGAAGCTTTCTTT. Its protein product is CASSVDRGGMNTEAFF. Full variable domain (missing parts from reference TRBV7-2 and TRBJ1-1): GAGVSQSPSNKVTEKGKDVELRCDPISGHTALYWYRQSLGQGLEFLIYFQGNSAPDKSGLPSDRFSAERTGGSVSTLTIQRTQQEDSAVYLCASSVDRGGMNTEAFFGQGTRLTVV.